The 15 T cell receptor beta chains in this list originate from one sample, sequenced in a study of read filtering for tumor transcriptome and immune sequencing. The library was built from approximately 400 ng RNA with molecular barcoded adaptors for alpha/delta and beta/gamma chains. Each CDR3 protein gets one entry after TCRdb re-called the reads with MiXCR. The repertoire holds 62,000 or so distinct CDR3 sequences, with 20% as singletons. Source material: a population of CD138-negative cells sorted from bone marrow. These TCRs come from a donor aged 40 or over with multiple myeloma.

V and J are TRBV30 and TRBJ2-3; 7 bases match TRBD2. Unmatched junction bases numbered 11, after V lost 2 bases and J lost 3 bases. CDR3 length: 16 residues. Looked up from germline, CDR1 is GTSNPN and CDR2 is SVGIG (reference sequence). CDR3 in amino acids: CAWSMGTGGRTDTQYF. For the CDR3, the DNA is TGTGCCTGGAGTATGGGGACGGGAGGAAGGACAGATACGCAGTATTTT.

This clonotype has ten or more counts. This chain connects TRBV7-8 to TRBJ2-3; no definite D call. The CDR3 is made up of 14 amino acids. Germline CDR1 is SGHVS and CDR2 is FQNEAQ. V lost 4 bases to trimming and J lost 3 bases, with 11 bases between them. The CDR3 region has the DNA TGTGCCAGCAGCTCAAACCCGGGTACAGATACGCAGTATTTT. This translates into CASSSNPGTDTQYF.

This clonotype was detected only once. The chain combines TRBV27 with TRBJ2-7; 14 nucleotides align to TRBD2. CDR1 is MNHEY, CDR2 SMNVEV, per germline (reference sequence). The CDR3 totals 19 residues. Trimming removed 2 bases from V and 0 bases from J; junction bases left unmatched: 9. CDR3 protein: CASSLVGLAGAQGSYEQYF. The CDR3 nucleotides are TGTGCCAGCAGTTTAGTGGGACTAGCGGGGGCCCAGGGCTCCTACGAGCAGTACTTC.

In its sample, this clonotype was seen many times. This chain uses TRBV20-1 with TRBJ2-7; TRBD1 or TRBD2 may be the D gene (5 bases each). Germline CDR1 reads DFQATT; CDR2 reads SNEGSKA (reference sequence). Trimming cost V 7 bases and J 3 bases, with 22 bases left between them. This CDR3 is built from 15 residues. The CDR3 protein is CSVVPADTLIYEQYF. As DNA, the CDR3 is TGCAGTGTAGTCCCAGCGGACACACTAATCTACGAGCAGTACTTC.

This clonotype was detected only a few times. The CDR3 is CSARDDRLSDTQYF. The DNA of the CDR3 is TGCAGTGCTAGAGATGACAGGTTGTCAGATACGCAGTATTTT. The chain recombines TRBV20-1 with TRBJ2-3; perhaps TRBD1 as D (6 bases). The CDR3 has 14 residues. Trimming took 0 bases from V and 4 from J, leaving 11 bases between them. CDR1 is DFQATT, CDR2 SNEGSKA, per germline (reference sequence).

This clonotype has at least ten counts. Here the CDR3 reads CAISGDRASNQPQHF. As DNA, the CDR3 is TGTGCCATCAGCGGGGACAGGGCAAGCAATCAGCCCCAGCATTTT. This chain uses TRBV10-3 with TRBJ1-5; 9 bases fit TRBD1. V gave up 6 bases and J gave up 1 base; unmatched junction bases: 4. Per germline, CDR1 ENHRY and CDR2 SYGVKD. The CDR3 has 15 residues.

Concerning this clonotype itself: This may stem from a read error, because a much larger clone lies one nucleotide away. The chain employs TRBV20-1 and TRBJ2-3; weak D call: TRBD1 (6 bases). Trimming shortened V by 3 bases and J by 6 bases, and 19 bases separated the two germline ends. The CDR3 has 15 amino acids. The V gene's germline CDR1 is DFQATT and CDR2 SNEGSKA (reference sequence). CDR3: CSARRWGLGFDTQYF. The CDR3 DNA sequence: TGCAGTGCTAGGCGGTGGGGGCTAGGGTTTGATACGCAGTATTTT.

The J gene is TRBJ1-5, the V gene TRBV7-8; 9 bases align to TRBD1. Germline assignment: CDR1 SGHVS and CDR2 FQNEAQ. The J segment lost 7 bases and the V segment lost 5 bases, leaving 6 bases of the junction unmatched. This CDR3 has 14 amino acids. CDR3 coding DNA: TGTGCCAGCAGCCCCGGACAGGGGCGGCAGCCCCAGCATTTT. Amino acid sequence: CASSPGQGRQPQHF.

Comment on this clonotype: This may arise from a read error, as a much more abundant clone is one base away. The gene calls are TRBV29-1 and TRBJ1-1; 10 bases map to TRBD1. CDR1 and CDR2 (germline): SQVTM, ANQGSEA. The CDR3 length is 12 residues. This CDR3 is CSVEGDRGEASF. CDR3 DNA sequence: TGCAGCGTTGAGGGGGACAGGGGTGAAGCTTCCTTT.

This clonotype was seen repeatedly, ten times or more. The chain joins TRBV18 to TRBJ2-7; D unresolved. V lost 1 base and J 3 bases, leaving 10 bases between the germline ends. The CDR3 spans 14 residues. CDR1 and CDR2 from the germline V gene are KGHSH and LQKENI. CDR3 sequence reads: CASSPRTLNYEQYF. The CDR3 region has the DNA TGTGCCAGCTCACCACGGACCTTAAACTACGAGCAGTACTTC.

This clonotype occurred many times. The chain has TRBV28 and TRBJ2-3, with 7 bases identical to TRBD1. The J segment lost 4 bases and the V segment lost 3 bases, leaving 1 base of the junction unmatched. The germline V gene encodes CDR1 MDHEN and CDR2 SYDVKM. This CDR3 has 13 residues. The CDR3 DNA reads TGTGCCAGCAGTTTGCAGGGGGCAGATACGCAGTATTTT. Translating it yields CASSLQGADTQYF.

V and J are TRBV6-5 and TRBJ2-5; D ambiguous. V gave up 6 bases and J gave up 1 base, with 9 bases separating them. The germline V gene encodes CDR1 MNHEY and CDR2 SVGAGI. The CDR3 is 13 amino acids. CDR3 in DNA: TGTGCCAGCAGAGATCGTAGCCAAGAGACCCAGTACTTC. Translation gives CASRDRSQETQYF.

The chain couples TRBV28 to TRBJ2-1; 9 positions agree with TRBD2. The CDR3 runs 14 residues. Germline V gene sequence: CDR1 MDHEN, CDR2 SYDVKM. The ends lost 7 bases at V and 7 bases at J; junction bases unmatched: 8. The CDR3 DNA reads as TGTGCCAGCATCGGACTAGCGAGATTGAATGAGCAGTTCTTC. Translated, it gives CASIGLARLNEQFF.

This clonotype was observed many times. Germline is not matched at one junction end, which may reflect a read error. V gene TRBV5-1 combines with J gene TRBJ2-1, with a possible D match to TRBD2 (5 bases). The CDR3 is 15 amino acids. The germline V gene encodes CDR1 SGHRS and CDR2 YFSETQ. CDR3 protein: CASSLAGNSYNEQFF. The CDR3 DNA is TGTGCCAGCAGCTTGGCCGGGAACTCCTACAATGAGCAGTTCTTC.

The sample holds many counts of this clonotype. The rearrangement uses TRBV11-2 and TRBJ2-3, with 9 bases that match TRBD2. Germline lookup yields CDR1 SGHAT and CDR2 FQNNGV. CDR3 length: 16 amino acids. Trimming took 5 bases from V and 3 from J; bases not matched to a gene: 9. This CDR3 is CASSGGLAGRTDTQYF. The CDR3, as DNA: TGTGCCAGCAGCGGAGGGCTAGCGGGGAGGACAGATACGCAGTATTTT.